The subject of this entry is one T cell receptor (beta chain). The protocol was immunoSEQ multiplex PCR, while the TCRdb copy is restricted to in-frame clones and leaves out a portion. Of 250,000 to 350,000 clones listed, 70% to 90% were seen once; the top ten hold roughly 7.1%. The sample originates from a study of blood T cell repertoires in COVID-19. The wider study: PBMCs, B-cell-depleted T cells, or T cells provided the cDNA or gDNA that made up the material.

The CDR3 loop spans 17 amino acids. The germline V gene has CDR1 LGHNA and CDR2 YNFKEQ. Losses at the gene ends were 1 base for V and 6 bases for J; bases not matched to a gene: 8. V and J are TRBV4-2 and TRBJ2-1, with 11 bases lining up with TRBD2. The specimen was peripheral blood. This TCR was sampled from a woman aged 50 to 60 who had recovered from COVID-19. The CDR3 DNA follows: TGTGCCAGCAGCCAAGTGGGACTAGCGGAGGGAAGCAATGAGCAGTTCTTC. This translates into CASSQVGLAEGSNEQFF.